The 18 T cell receptor beta chains below come from one sample, sequenced in a study of blood T cell repertoires in COVID-19. TCRdb's table, derived via immunoSEQ multiplex PCR, lists solely in-frame clones and lacks some. Of approximately 200,000 clones listed, more than 80% are singletons. The sample consisted of peripheral blood. The receptor set was obtained from a young man with COVID-19, enrolled during active disease.

This chain uses TRBV20-1 with TRBJ1-4; TRBD1 agrees at 8 bases. The germline V gene has CDR1 DFQATT and CDR2 SNEGSKA (reference sequence). V gave up 3 bases and J gave up 7 bases; unmatched junction bases: 7. The CDR3 contains 14 residues. In DNA form, the CDR3 reads TGCAGTGCTAGTGAGGGGACAGGCCTTGAAAAACTGTTTTTT. Translated: CSASEGTGLEKLFF.

The V and J genes are TRBV29-1 and TRBJ1-2; D is uncertain. V lost 6 bases to trimming and J lost 0 bases, with 8 bases between them. This CDR3 has 12 residues. In germline, CDR1 is SQVTM, CDR2 ANQGSEA. The CDR3 is CSVLPPNYGYTF. The DNA for the CDR3 is TGCAGCGTCCTCCCCCCTAACTATGGCTACACCTTC.

A single count supports this clone. CDR3 region: CASSLNGGVSEQYF. The CDR3 nucleotides read TGTGCCAGCAGTTTAAATGGGGGGGTAAGTGAGCAGTACTTC. This chain uses TRBV27 with TRBJ2-7; 7 bases agree with TRBD2. The CDR3 extends over 14 amino acids. Germline V gives CDR1 MNHEY, CDR2 SMNVEV (reference sequence). Germline trimming cut 2 bases from V and 7 bases from J; bases unmatched to any gene: 8.

The rearrangement links TRBV6-5 to TRBJ1-2; the match to TRBD1 covers 8 bases. Trimming removed 4 bases from V and 8 bases from J; junction bases left unmatched: 6. This CDR3 region has 13 residues. Germline CDR1 reads MNHEY; CDR2 reads SVGAGI. CDR3 bases: TGTGCCAGCAGTTTAGGACAGGGAGGGGGCTACACCTTC. This gives the protein CASSLGQGGGYTF.

This chain's CDR3 is CANTVQGRHTEAFF. CDR3 in DNA: TGTGCCAACACGGTTCAGGGGCGGCACACTGAAGCTTTCTTT. V is TRBV2 and J is TRBJ1-1; D might be TRBD1 (6 bases). V dropped 10 bases and J dropped 3 bases, with 18 bases sitting between them. CDR1 and CDR2 from the germline V gene are SNHLY and FYNNEI. The CDR3 runs 14 residues.

The chain combines TRBV6-5 with TRBJ1-3; D not certain. The V gene's germline CDR1 is MNHEY and CDR2 SVGAGI. This CDR3 region has 15 residues. V lost 2 bases and J 7 bases, leaving 15 bases between the germline ends. The DNA of the CDR3 is TGTGCCAGCAGTTACGGCACGGGTTCAGTGAACACCATATATTTT. This gives the protein CASSYGTGSVNTIYF.

This chain links TRBV9 with TRBJ1-4, with D possibly matching TRBD1 (5 bases). Per the germline V gene, CDR1 is SGDLS and CDR2 is YYNGEE. V gave up 7 bases and J gave up 2 bases, with 15 bases separating them. This CDR3 has 15 amino acids. As DNA, the CDR3 is TGTGCCAGCCGGGAGGGCAGGGTGACTAATGAAAAACTGTTTTTT. The encoded protein is CASREGRVTNEKLFF.

The gene calls are TRBV5-4 and TRBJ2-2, with a possible D match to TRBD2 (6 bases). The V gene's germline CDR1 is SGHNT and CDR2 YYREEE (reference sequence). V shed 2 bases and J shed 0 bases, with 14 bases lying between them. CDR3 size: 17 residues. Written as DNA, the CDR3 is TGTGCCAGCAGCTTAATCGGTGGGGGGACGAACACCGGGGAGCTGTTTTTT. Translation: CASSLIGGGTNTGELFF. Filled out from reference TRBV5-4 and TRBJ2-2, the complete variable domain reads ETGVTQSPTHLIKTRGQQVTLRCSSQSGHNTVSWYQQALGQGPQFIFQYYREEENGRGNFPPRFSGLQFPNYSSELNVNALELDDSALYLCASSLIGGGTNTGELFFGEGSRLTVL.

The V and J genes are TRBV6-5 and TRBJ1-2, with TRBD1 matching over 12 bases. V shed 2 bases, J shed 4 bases, and the junction held 2 bases outside the gene matches. CDR3 size: 15 residues. CDR1 is MNHEY and CDR2 is SVGAGI in the germline V gene. The CDR3 sequence: CASSYGTGGIYGYTF. The CDR3 region has the DNA TGTGCCAGCAGTTACGGGACAGGGGGCATCTATGGCTACACCTTC.

The chain couples TRBV27 to TRBJ1-2, with 8 bases that match TRBD1. From germline, CDR1 is MNHEY and CDR2 SMNVEV (reference sequence). The CDR3 is 15 amino acids. V dropped 6 bases and J dropped 7; count of bases not matched to a gene: 13. CDR3 DNA: TGTGCCAGCAGCCTAGGACAGGGTGCCTTGGGTGGCTACACCTTC. Residues: CASSLGQGALGGYTF.

The V and J genes are TRBV18 and TRBJ1-1; no reliable D call. The V end lost 4 bases, the J end lost 7 bases, and 7 bases lay between the germline ends. Germline-derived CDR1 and CDR2 are KGHSH and LQKENI. The CDR3 runs 11 residues. The DNA for the CDR3 is TGTGCCAGCTCACAGGCGGATGAAGCTTTCTTT. This translates into CASSQADEAFF. Drawing the rest from reference TRBV18 and TRBJ1-1, the complete variable domain is NAGVMQNPRHLVRRRGQEARLRCSPMKGHSHVYWYRQLPEEGLKFMVYLQKENIIDESGMPKERFSAEFPKEGPSILRIQQVVRGDSAAYFCASSQADEAFFGQGTRLTVV.

The chain recombines TRBV7-9 with TRBJ1-2, with D possibly being TRBD1 (6 bases). CDR1 is SEHNR, CDR2 FQNEAQ, per germline (reference sequence). CDR3 length equals 14 residues. The ends were cut back, 7 bases at V and 8 bases at J, with 20 bases in the middle. The CDR3 is CASTPGTGTTGYTF. The CDR3 DNA follows: TGTGCCAGCACCCCGGGGACCGGGACAACCGGCTACACCTTC.

The chain employs TRBV28 and TRBJ1-2, with D possibly matching TRBD1 (6 bases). The V gene's germline CDR1 is MDHEN and CDR2 SYDVKM. There are 13 residues in the CDR3. V lost 2 bases to trimming and J lost 8 bases, with 12 bases between them. CDR3 in amino acids: CASSLGRGWGYTF. In nucleotides, the CDR3 is TGTGCCAGCAGTTTAGGCAGGGGATGGGGCTACACCTTC.

V gene TRBV5-4 combines with J gene TRBJ2-2; 8 bases agree with TRBD2. The trim removed 4 bases at V and 5 bases at J, leaving 7 bases unmatched. This CDR3 region has 15 residues. From germline, CDR1 is SGHNT and CDR2 YYREEE (reference sequence). CDR3 sequence reads: CASSDLSGGTGELFF. The CDR3 nucleotides are TGTGCCAGCAGCGACCTCAGCGGGGGAACCGGGGAGCTGTTTTTT. The full variable domain, with the rest looked up from reference TRBV5-4 and TRBJ2-2, is ETGVTQSPTHLIKTRGQQVTLRCSSQSGHNTVSWYQQALGQGPQFIFQYYREEENGRGNFPPRFSGLQFPNYSSELNVNALELDDSALYLCASSDLSGGTGELFFGEGSRLTVL.

The chain links TRBV28 to TRBJ1-4; 7 bases fit TRBD1. J gave up 3 bases and V 6 bases, and 7 bases lay outside the gene matches. This CDR3 spans 15 amino acids. CDR1 and CDR2 from the germline V gene are MDHEN and SYDVKM. This chain's CDR3 is CASRTQGGSNEKLFF. CDR3 DNA: TGTGCCAGCAGAACCCAGGGGGGTTCTAATGAAAAACTGTTTTTT.

Points on this clone: One end of the junction is discordant with germline, which a read error may explain. V is TRBV18 and J is TRBJ1-3; TRBD1 matches at 9 bases. This CDR3 comprises 11 residues. CDR1 and CDR2 from the germline V gene are KGHSH and LQKENI. CDR3 amino acids: CASSPGQGYIF. CDR3 sequence (DNA): TGTGCCAGCTCACCGGGACAGGGCTATATCTTT.

The chain combines TRBV7-8 with TRBJ2-7; D is perhaps TRBD1 (6 bases). The germline V gene encodes CDR1 SGHVS and CDR2 FQNEAQ. The CDR3 is made up of 13 amino acids. V lost 5 bases and J 3 bases, leaving 11 bases between the germline ends. CDR3 DNA sequence: TGTGCCAGCAGCCCGGACAGAGGCTACGAGCAGTACTTC. Translation: CASSPDRGYEQYF.

V gene TRBV29-1 combines with J gene TRBJ2-1, with D maybe TRBD2 (5 bases). This CDR3 is 12 amino acids long. Germline CDR1 reads SQVTM; CDR2 reads ANQGSEA. The V end lost 0 bases, the J end lost 8 bases, and 8 bases lay between the germline ends. CDR3 sequence reads: CSVEEFGDEQFF. CDR3 bases: TGCAGCGTTGAAGAATTCGGGGATGAGCAGTTCTTC.